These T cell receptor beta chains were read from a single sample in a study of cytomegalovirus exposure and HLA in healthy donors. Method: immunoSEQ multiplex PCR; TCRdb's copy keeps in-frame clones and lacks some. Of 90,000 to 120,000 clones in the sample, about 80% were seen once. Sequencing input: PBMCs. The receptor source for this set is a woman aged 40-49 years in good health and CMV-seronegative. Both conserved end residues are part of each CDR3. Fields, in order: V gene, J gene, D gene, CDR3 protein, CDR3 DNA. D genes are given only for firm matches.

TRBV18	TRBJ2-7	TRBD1	CASSPGQNYEQYF	TGTGCCAGCTCACCGGGACAGAACTACGAGCAGTACTTC
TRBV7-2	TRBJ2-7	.	CASSPGMPPYEQYF	TGTGCCAGCAGCCCCGGGATGCCTCCCTACGAGCAGTACTTC
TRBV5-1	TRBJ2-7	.	CASRSRQGLYEQYF	TGCGCCAGCAGGAGTCGGCAGGGACTCTACGAGCAGTACTTC
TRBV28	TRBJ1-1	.	CASSFHKNTEAFF	TGTGCCAGCAGCTTTCACAAGAACACTGAAGCTTTCTTT
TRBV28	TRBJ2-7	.	CASIGSRDLYEQYF	TGTGCCAGCATCGGATCGAGGGATCTCTACGAGCAGTACTTC
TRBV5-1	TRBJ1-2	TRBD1	CASSLRDRGRQNYGYTF	TGCGCCAGCAGCTTGAGGGACAGGGGGCGGCAAAACTATGGCTACACCTTC
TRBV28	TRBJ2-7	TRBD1	CASSPGQGGYEQYF	TGTGCCAGCAGTCCGGGACAGGGAGGGTACGAGCAGTACTTC
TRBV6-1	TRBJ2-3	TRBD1	CASRPGTGAADTQYF	TGTGCCAGCAGACCCGGGACAGGGGCTGCCGATACGCAGTATTTT
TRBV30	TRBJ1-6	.	CAWSGRNSPLHF	TGTGCCTGGAGTGGCCGGAATTCACCCCTCCACTTT
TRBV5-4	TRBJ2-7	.	CASSLGHSLIYEQYF	TGTGCCAGCAGCTTGGGGCACAGCTTAATCTACGAGCAGTACTTC
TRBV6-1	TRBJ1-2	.	CASGRQDYTF	TGTGCCAGCGGTAGACAGGACTACACCTTC